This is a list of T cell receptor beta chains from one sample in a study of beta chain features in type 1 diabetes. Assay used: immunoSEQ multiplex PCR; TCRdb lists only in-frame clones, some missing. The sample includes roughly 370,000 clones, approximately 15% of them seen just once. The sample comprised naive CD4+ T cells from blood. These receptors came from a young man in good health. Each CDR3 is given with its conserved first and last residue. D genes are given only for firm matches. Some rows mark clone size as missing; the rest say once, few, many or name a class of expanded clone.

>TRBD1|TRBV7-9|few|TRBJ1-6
CASSPRVRQGGVYSPLHF
TGTGCCAGCAGCCCCCGAGTCCGACAGGGAGGAGTGTATTCACCCCTCCACTTT
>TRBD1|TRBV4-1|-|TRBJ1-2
CASSQGRGRGYGYTF
TGCGCCAGCAGCCAAGGAAGGGGGCGAGGCTATGGCTACACCTTC
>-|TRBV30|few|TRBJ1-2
CAWSVRRTISNYGYTF
TGTGCCTGGAGTGTACGGCGAACTATTTCTAACTATGGCTACACCTTC
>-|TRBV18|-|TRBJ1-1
CASSHRTEEAFF
TGTGCCAGCTCACACCGGACAGAAGAAGCTTTCTTT
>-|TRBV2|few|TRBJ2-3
CASRDRTDTQYF
TGTGCCAGCAGGGACCGGACAGATACGCAGTATTTT
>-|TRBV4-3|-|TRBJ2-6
CASSQEMGDFGANVLTF
TGCGCCAGCAGCCAAGAAATGGGGGACTTTGGGGCCAACGTCCTGACTTTC
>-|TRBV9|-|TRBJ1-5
CASSVGSQDQPQHF
TGTGCCAGCAGCGTAGGGAGTCAGGATCAGCCCCAGCATTTT
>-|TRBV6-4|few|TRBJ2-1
CASSTSISPYNEQFF
TGTGCCAGCTCTACTAGCATTTCGCCCTACAATGAGCAGTTCTTC
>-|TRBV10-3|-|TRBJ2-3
CAITALAPSWADTQYF
TGTGCCATCACTGCCCTAGCGCCTTCCTGGGCAGATACGCAGTATTTT
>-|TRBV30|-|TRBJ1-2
CAWSLGTGYGYTF
TGTGCCTGGAGTCTCGGGACCGGGTATGGCTACACCTTC
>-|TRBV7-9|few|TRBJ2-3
CASSLTVRTDTQYF
TGTGCCAGCAGCTTAACGGTTCGTACAGATACGCAGTATTTT
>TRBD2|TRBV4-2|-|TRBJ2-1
CASSQDLSGTSGRGQFF
TGTGCCAGCAGCCAGGACCTCTCCGGGACTAGCGGGAGGGGGCAGTTCTTC
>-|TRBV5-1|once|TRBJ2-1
CASSLERYNEQFF
TGCGCCAGCAGCTTGGAGCGATACAATGAGCAGTTCTTC
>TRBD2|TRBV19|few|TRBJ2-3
CASSIGGVVNTQYF
TGTGCCAGTAGTATCGGGGGGGTCGTCAATACGCAGTATTTT
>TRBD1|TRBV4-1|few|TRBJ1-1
CASSQRQGTTEAFF
TGCGCCAGCAGCCAGCGACAGGGCACCACTGAAGCTTTCTTT
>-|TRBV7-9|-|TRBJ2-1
CASSQNGEQFF
TGTGCCAGCAGCCAGAACGGTGAGCAGTTCTTC